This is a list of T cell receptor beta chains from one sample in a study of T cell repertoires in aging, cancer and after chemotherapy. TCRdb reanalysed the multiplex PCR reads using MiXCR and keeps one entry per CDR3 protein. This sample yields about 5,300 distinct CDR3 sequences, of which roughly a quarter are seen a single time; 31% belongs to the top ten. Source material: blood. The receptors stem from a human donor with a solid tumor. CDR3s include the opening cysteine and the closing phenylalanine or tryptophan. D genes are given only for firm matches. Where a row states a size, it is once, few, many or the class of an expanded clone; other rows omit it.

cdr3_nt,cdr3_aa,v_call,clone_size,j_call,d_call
TGTGCCAGCAGCCCTGGACTAGCGGGAGGGTACGAGCAGTACTTC,CASSPGLAGGYEQYF,TRBV5-6,medium-sized,TRBJ2-7,TRBD2
TGTGCCACCAGTCAGGGGGCGCTTGGCTATGGCTACACCTTC,CATSQGALGYGYTF,TRBV24-1,medium-sized,TRBJ1-2,TRBD1
TGTGCCAGCAGCTTGGGGTACGAGCAGTACTTC,CASSLGYEQYF,TRBV5-4,few,TRBJ2-7,.
TGTGCCAGCAGCACGCCGGGACTGCTCTCCTACGAGCAGTACTTC,CASSTPGLLSYEQYF,TRBV4-2,.,TRBJ2-7,.
TGTGCCGTCCACAGGGGACCAGAGACCCAGTACTTC,CAVHRGPETQYF,TRBV30,medium-sized,TRBJ2-5,TRBD1
TGTGCCAGTAGTATTCGGGGCAGGGACACCTCAGGTGCCGGGGAGCTGTTTTTT,CASSIRGRDTSGAGELFF,TRBV19,medium-sized,TRBJ2-2,.
TGTGCCAGTATCCTCGGGGGACTGAGCTCTGGGGCCAACGTCCTGACTTTC,CASILGGLSSGANVLTF,TRBV19,medium-sized,TRBJ2-6,.
TGCAGTGCTAGGCGAGTCCAGGGGGCTAGGCTAGCGGGAGGAGCGGCAGAGACCCAGTACTTC,CSARRVQGARLAGGAAETQYF,TRBV20-1,few,TRBJ2-5,TRBD2
TGCGCCAGCAGCCCAGCCCCGGACTCCTACAATGAGCAGTTCTTC,CASSPAPDSYNEQFF,TRBV4-3,few,TRBJ2-1,.
TGTGCCAGCAGTTACGGGGTCCTCGGTGGGGATACGCAGTATTTT,CASSYGVLGGDTQYF,TRBV6-2/TRBV6-3,few,TRBJ2-3,.
TGTGCCAGCAGTTTGTCCAAAGGGGGGACCGGGGAGCTGTTTTTT,CASSLSKGGTGELFF,TRBV12-3/TRBV12-4,medium-sized,TRBJ2-2,.
TGCAGCGTTGGACAGGGGGCGAGGAATGAGCAGTTCTTC,CSVGQGARNEQFF,TRBV29-1,.,TRBJ2-1,TRBD1
TGTGCCAGCAGCTTAGCGGGAGGCTACAATGAGCAGTTCTTC,CASSLAGGYNEQFF,TRBV11-1,.,TRBJ2-1,.
TGCGCCAGCAGCTTGGCAAGGGCTGGGGCCAACGTCCTGACTTTC,CASSLARAGANVLTF,TRBV5-1,medium-sized,TRBJ2-6,.
TGTGCCAGCAGTTCCAGCGGGATCTCCTACGAGCAGTACTTC,CASSSSGISYEQYF,TRBV27,few,TRBJ2-7,TRBD2
TGTGCCAGCAGCCAAGATAGGAGAAAACTGTTTTTT,CASSQDRRKLFF,TRBV14,.,TRBJ1-4,.
TGTGCCAGCAGTCCGGGACTAGCGGACGAAACCGGGGAGCTGTTTTTT,CASSPGLADETGELFF,TRBV27,.,TRBJ2-2,TRBD2
TGTGCCAGCAGCCCTCGAGGGAGACCTGATCAGCCCCAGCATTTT,CASSPRGRPDQPQHF,TRBV5-6,medium-sized,TRBJ1-5,.
TGTGCCAGCCGTAAAGGACAGGCGAACACCGGGGAGCTGTTTTTT,CASRKGQANTGELFF,TRBV6-5,medium-sized,TRBJ2-2,TRBD1
TGTGCCACCAGCAGAGATCCTGACAGTCTAGAGACCCAGTACTTC,CATSRDPDSLETQYF,TRBV15,few,TRBJ2-5,.
TGTGCCAGTAGTAGGCAGGGTATTGTGGATGAGCAGTTCTTC,CASSRQGIVDEQFF,TRBV19,medium-sized,TRBJ2-1,.
TGTGCCAGCTCACCACCGGGTAAGGGAGGGGATGAAGCTTTCTTT,CASSPPGKGGDEAFF,TRBV18,medium-sized,TRBJ1-1,.
TGTGCCAGTAGTCCCGGCGTAGTCTACGAGCAGTACTTC,CASSPGVVYEQYF,TRBV19,medium-sized,TRBJ2-7,.
TGTGCCAGCGGGGAAACGGACAGAAACTATGGCTACACCTTC,CASGETDRNYGYTF,TRBV27,.,TRBJ1-2,.
TGTGCCAGCAGTACCGACCGACTAGCGGAAAACACCGGGGAGCTGTTTTTT,CASSTDRLAENTGELFF,TRBV28,.,TRBJ2-2,TRBD2
TGCGCCAGCAGCTTGGCTGGGACAGGGCGCAACGGGGAGCTGTTTTTT,CASSLAGTGRNGELFF,TRBV5-1,.,TRBJ2-2,TRBD1
TGTGCCAGCAGACTACTAGCGGGAGGGAGCTCCTACGAGCAGTACTTC,CASRLLAGGSSYEQYF,TRBV12-3/TRBV12-4,few,TRBJ2-7,TRBD2
TGTGCCAGCACCAAACGGGTACTAGCGCAAATCTCCTACAATGAGCAGTTCTTC,CASTKRVLAQISYNEQFF,TRBV6-2/TRBV6-3,few,TRBJ2-1,TRBD2
TGTGCCAGTAGTACCTCCGAGGGGGGGACATCGGCCTATGGCTACACCTTC,CASSTSEGGTSAYGYTF,TRBV19,medium-sized,TRBJ1-2,.
TGTGCCAGCAGGACAGGGGGCTACGAGCAGTACTTC,CASRTGGYEQYF,TRBV6-1,medium-sized,TRBJ2-7,TRBD1
TGTGCCAGCAGCCATAGCGGGAGCAACGAGCAGTACTTC,CASSHSGSNEQYF,TRBV6-5,.,TRBJ2-7,TRBD2
TGTGCCAGCAGTGTCGGGGGACAGAGGTACGAGCAGTACTTC,CASSVGGQRYEQYF,TRBV12-3/TRBV12-4,.,TRBJ2-7,.
TGTGCCAGCAGCTTAGGGGCAGGGGTAAACAATGAGCAGTTCTTC,CASSLGAGVNNEQFF,TRBV7-2,.,TRBJ2-1,.
TGTGCCAGCAGTTCCGGACCGAACACTGAAGCTTTCTTT,CASSSGPNTEAFF,TRBV7-2,.,TRBJ1-1,.
TGTGCCACGGGGAGGGAGGGCACAGATACGCAGTATTTT,CATGREGTDTQYF,TRBV10-3,medium-sized,TRBJ2-3,TRBD2
TGTGCCAGCAGCTCGTGGACTAGCGGGACTGGGGAGCTGTTTTTT,CASSSWTSGTGELFF,TRBV7-9,.,TRBJ2-2,TRBD2
TGCGCCAGCAACTTGACCGGGGATGAGCCCCAGCATTTT,CASNLTGDEPQHF,TRBV5-1,.,TRBJ1-5,.
TGTGCCAGCAGTACCGACGGCCGAGGAATTCAGCCCCAGCATTTT,CASSTDGRGIQPQHF,TRBV12-3/TRBV12-4,.,TRBJ1-5,.
TGCAGTGCTAGAGAGGCTGGCGGGAGACTCTACGAGCAGTACTTC,CSAREAGGRLYEQYF,TRBV20-1,.,TRBJ2-7,TRBD2
TGTGCCAGCAGTTCGTTAGCGGGTGGTTTCACAGATACGCAGTATTTT,CASSSLAGGFTDTQYF,TRBV27,medium-sized,TRBJ2-3,TRBD2
TGTGCCAGCAGCTTGTGGGAGACCCAGTACTTC,CASSLWETQYF,TRBV5-4,few,TRBJ2-5,.
TGTGCCAGCAGTTATCCCCCAGGGCCCCTGCAGCCCCAGCATTTT,CASSYPPGPLQPQHF,TRBV6-2/TRBV6-3,.,TRBJ1-5,.
TGTGCCATCAGTGAGTCTTGGGCAATAATAACCACCGGGGAGCTGTTTTTT,CAISESWAIITTGELFF,TRBV10-3,medium-sized,TRBJ2-2,.
TGTGCCAGCAGTTTTCTAGCGGGATCCCACGAGCAGTACTTC,CASSFLAGSHEQYF,TRBV12-3/TRBV12-4,.,TRBJ2-7,TRBD2
TGTGCCAGCAGCTTAAGGTGGGGGGACACCCAAGAGACCCAGTACTTC,CASSLRWGDTQETQYF,TRBV7-6,few,TRBJ2-5,.